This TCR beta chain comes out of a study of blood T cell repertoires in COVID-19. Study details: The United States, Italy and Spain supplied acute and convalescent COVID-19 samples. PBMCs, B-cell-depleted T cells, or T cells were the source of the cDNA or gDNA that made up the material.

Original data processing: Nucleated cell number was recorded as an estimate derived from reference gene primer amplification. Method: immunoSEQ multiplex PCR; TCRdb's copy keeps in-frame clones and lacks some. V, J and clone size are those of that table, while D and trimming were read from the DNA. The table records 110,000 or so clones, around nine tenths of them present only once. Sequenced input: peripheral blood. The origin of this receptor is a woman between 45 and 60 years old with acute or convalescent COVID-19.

Here the CDR3 reads CASSPRTGSDQSTNEKLFF. The CDR3 DNA is TGTGCCAGCAGTCCACGGACAGGCTCTGACCAGTCAACTAATGAAAAACTGTTTTTT. This chain uses TRBV7-8 with TRBJ1-4; 7 nucleotides align to TRBD1. V was clipped by 6 bases and J by 0 bases; unmatched bases: 16. CDR1 and CDR2 (germline): SGHVS, FQNEAQ. The length of the CDR3 is 19 residues. The variable domain in full, completed from reference TRBV7-8 and TRBJ1-4, reads GAGVSQSPRYKVAKRGQDVALRCDPISGHVSLFWYQQALGQGPEFLTYFQNEAQLDKSGLPSDRFFAERPEGSVSTLKIQRTQQEDSAVYLCASSPRTGSDQSTNEKLFFGSGTQLSVL.